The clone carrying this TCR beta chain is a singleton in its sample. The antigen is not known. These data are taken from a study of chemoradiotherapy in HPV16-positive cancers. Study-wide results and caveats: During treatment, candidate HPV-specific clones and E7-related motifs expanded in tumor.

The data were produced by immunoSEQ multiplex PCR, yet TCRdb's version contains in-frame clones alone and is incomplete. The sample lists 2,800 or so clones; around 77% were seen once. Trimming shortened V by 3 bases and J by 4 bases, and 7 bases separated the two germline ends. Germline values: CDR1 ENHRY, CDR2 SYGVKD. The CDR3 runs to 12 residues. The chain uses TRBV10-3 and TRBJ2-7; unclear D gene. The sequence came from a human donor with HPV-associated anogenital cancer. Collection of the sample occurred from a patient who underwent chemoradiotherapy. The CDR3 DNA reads TGTGCCATCAGTGACACTACGTACGAGCAGTACTTC. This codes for CAISDTTYEQYF.